One and the same sample provided the 21 T cell receptor beta chains below, sequenced in a study of T cell repertoires in cytomegalovirus infection. The antigens these receptors bind are not known. In TCRdb, the reads were re-called with MiXCR into one record per CDR3 protein. In the table there are approximately 730,000 distinct CDR3 sequences, 25% to 30% of which are singletons. The sample was cultured CD8+ T cells from PBMCs, taken from culture after CMV antigen stimulation. The receptors come from a human donor in good health (CMV status not recorded). Some clones in this sample may be carry-over from other donors' samples.

This clonotype was recorded a few times. A read error may produce the germline difference seen at one junction end. The chain carries TRBV7-6 and TRBJ2-1, with 8 bases fitting TRBD2. Germline V CDR1 and CDR2: SGHVS, FNYEAQ. This CDR3 region has 15 residues. The CDR3 region is CASSLVGSGVNEQFF. The CDR3 nucleotides are TGTGCTAGCAGCTTGGTGGGTAGCGGGGTCAATGAGCAGTTCTTC.

This clonotype was found many times. The chain employs TRBV7-6 and TRBJ2-2; possible D gene TRBD2, 6 bases. Germline CDR1 reads SGHVS; CDR2 reads FNYEAQ. The V gene lost 5 bases and the J gene lost 4 bases, with 14 bases spanning the gap. This CDR3 contains 15 residues. CDR3 sequence: CASSPLSGPTGELFF. CDR3 bases: TGTGCCAGCAGCCCATTAAGCGGGCCCACCGGGGAGCTGTTTTTT.

The V call is TRBV29-1, the J call TRBJ2-5; no firm D call. V was cut by 0 bases and J by 0 bases, with 11 bases left in between. This CDR3 is built from 15 residues. The germline V gene has CDR1 SQVTM and CDR2 ANQGSEA. The CDR3 here is CSVEDDGRNQETQYF. The CDR3 nucleotides read TGCAGCGTTGAAGATGACGGCCGGAACCAAGAGACCCAGTACTTC.

The chain uses TRBV12-3 or TRBV12-4 and TRBJ1-5; no clear D gene. The CDR3 spans 14 residues. Between the trimmed V and J ends, which lost 2 bases and 4 bases, there was a span of 9 bases. The CDR3 DNA is TGTGCCAGCAGTTTATGGCGGGAGAATCAGCCCCAGCATTTT. Translation gives CASSLWRENQPQHF.

V gene TRBV6-2 or TRBV6-3 combines with J gene TRBJ2-5; TRBD2 agrees at 13 bases. From germline, CDR1 is MNHEY and CDR2 SVGEGT. This CDR3 spans 16 amino acids. Trimming cost V 2 bases and J 2 bases; bases outside gene matches: 2. DNA for the CDR3: TGTGCCAGCAGTTACCCGGGACTAGCGGGGCAAGAGACCCAGTACTTC. This gives the protein CASSYPGLAGQETQYF.

The rearrangement uses TRBV4-1 and TRBJ2-1, with D unresolved. This CDR3 is built from 15 residues. Trimming left V 1 base short and J 7 bases short, with 14 bases between. In germline, CDR1 is MGHRA, CDR2 YSYEKL. The CDR3 region has the DNA TGCGCCAGCAGCCAAGTCCTCGCCGTGTGGAATGAGCAGTTCTTC. Translated: CASSQVLAVWNEQFF.

This clonotype was found a few times. The chain uses TRBV7-9 and TRBJ2-5, with D perhaps TRBD1 (5 bases). Germline V gene data show CDR1 as SEHNR and CDR2 as FQNEAQ (reference sequence). V dropped 5 bases and J dropped 3 bases, with 13 bases sitting between them. The CDR3 sequence is 14 residues long. CDR3 nucleotide sequence: TGTGCCAGCAGCCAACGCTCCAGGGAAGAGACCCAGTACTTC. It translates to CASSQRSREETQYF.

This sequence joins TRBV20-1 and TRBJ1-1; D not certain. V was clipped by 4 bases and J by 10 bases, with 10 bases between them. The CDR3 covers 10 residues. Germline lookup yields CDR1 DFQATT and CDR2 SNEGSKA (reference sequence). The CDR3 coding sequence is TGCAGTGCTAATATGGGGAGAGCTTTCTTT. This translates into CSANMGRAFF.

This clonotype was seen a handful of times. The junction does not match germline at one end; this may be a read error. The rearrangement uses TRBV7-7 and TRBJ2-5; no firm D call. CDR3 length equals 12 residues. Germline CDR1 reads SSHAT; CDR2 reads FNYEAQ (reference sequence). CDR3 in DNA: TGTGCTAGCAGCCTTCTGGATGGGACCCAGTACTTC. Translated: CASSLLDGTQYF.

The rearrangement uses TRBV20-1 and TRBJ1-1; the D is unclear. V was clipped by 3 bases and J by 0 bases, with 17 bases between them. This CDR3 region has 16 residues. In germline, CDR1 is DFQATT, CDR2 SNEGSKA (reference sequence). The CDR3 DNA reads TGCAGTGCTAGTCACTATTCTAGGTCCATGAACACTGAAGCTTTCTTT. Protein sequence: CSASHYSRSMNTEAFF.

This chain links TRBV6-2 or TRBV6-3 with TRBJ2-2; 15 bases agree with TRBD2. The J segment lost 0 bases and the V segment lost 8 bases, leaving 16 bases of the junction unmatched. Germline V gives CDR1 MNHEY, CDR2 SVGEGT. The CDR3 consists of 21 residues. The CDR3 DNA reads as TGTGCCAGCGACAACAGGGGGACTAGCGGGGGGCAAACACCGAACACCGGGGAGCTGTTTTTT. Translation: CASDNRGTSGGQTPNTGELFF.

This chain links TRBV2 with TRBJ1-6; D is undetermined. The V and J ends lost 8 bases and 8 bases respectively, with 10 bases between them. The CDR3 sequence is 12 residues long. The V gene's germline CDR1 is SNHLY and CDR2 FYNNEI. CDR3 region: CASGIGDSPLHF. The DNA of the CDR3 is TGTGCCAGCGGGATCGGGGATTCACCCCTCCACTTT.

The chain links TRBV7-4 to TRBJ2-1; a weak D match, TRBD1 (6 bases). CDR3 length: 13 residues. Trimming removed 6 bases from V and 7 bases from J, with 13 bases in between. Germline assignment: CDR1 SGHVT and CDR2 SQSDAQ. The CDR3 sequence: CASSLGARNEQFF. The CDR3 DNA is TGTGCCAGCAGTCTGGGGGCTAGGAATGAGCAGTTCTTC.

This sequence joins TRBV27 and TRBJ2-7, with 8 bases lining up with TRBD2. V lost 4 bases and J lost 5; bases outside the gene matches: 4. CDR1 and CDR2 from the germline V gene are MNHEY and SMNVEV (reference sequence). The CDR3 runs 13 residues. CDR3 coding DNA: TGTGCCAGCAGTTGGCGGGGGGTGGACGAGCAGTACTTC. Protein: CASSWRGVDEQYF.

This clonotype was counted only a few times. The V and J genes are TRBV27 and TRBJ2-3, with 15 bases matching TRBD2. CDR1 and CDR2 from the germline V gene are MNHEY and SMNVEV (reference sequence). The CDR3 consists of 16 residues. V shed 5 bases and J 5 bases; nucleotides not matched to a gene: 5. CDR3 DNA sequence: TGTGCCAGCAGTCTCGGGACTAGCGGGGGGCAAGATACGCAGTATTTT. Residues: CASSLGTSGGQDTQYF.

V and J are TRBV7-9 and TRBJ1-2; D is ambiguous. Germline CDR1 is SEHNR and CDR2 is FQNEAQ (reference sequence). The CDR3 is made up of 17 amino acids. Trimming shortened V by 0 bases and J by 1 base, and 15 bases separated the two germline ends. CDR3 sequence: CASSLASADILNYGYTF. The CDR3 DNA follows: TGTGCCAGCAGCTTAGCATCAGCCGATATACTTAACTATGGCTACACCTTC.

This chain links TRBV23-1 with TRBJ2-2; D gene uncertain. Being an ORF, TRBV23-1 has a function that is uncertain. There are 14 residues in the CDR3. Between the trimmed V and J ends, which lost 3 bases and 0 bases, there was a span of 5 bases. The CDR3 nucleotides read TGCGCCAGCAGTCATCCAGCGAACACCGGGGAGCTGTTTTTT. Its protein is CASSHPANTGELFF.

The V gene is TRBV4-1, the J gene TRBJ2-5, with a weak D call TRBD1 (5 bases). Per the germline V gene, CDR1 is MGHRA and CDR2 is YSYEKL. This CDR3 has 12 residues. V lost 9 bases to trimming and J lost 4 bases, with 12 bases between them. The CDR3 protein is CASKGMLETQYF. DNA of the CDR3: TGCGCCAGTAAGGGGATGCTAGAGACCCAGTACTTC.

The sample holds a few counts of this clonotype. The J gene is TRBJ2-3, the V gene TRBV7-2; 10 bases are a match to TRBD2. Losses at the gene ends were 2 bases for V and 5 bases for J; bases not matched to a gene: 4. Germline CDR1 SGHTA, CDR2 FQGNSA. This CDR3 contains 15 residues. CDR3 in amino acids: CASSLLAGGLDTQYF. The CDR3 DNA is TGTGCCAGCAGCTTATTAGCGGGGGGTTTAGATACGCAGTATTTT.

This clonotype was seen a handful of times. The chain recombines TRBV27 with TRBJ1-1; D ambiguous. Looked up from germline, CDR1 is MNHEY and CDR2 is SMNVEV (reference sequence). V was pared by 5 bases and J by 2 bases, with 9 bases between. The CDR3 is 13 residues long. CDR3 residues: CASSRTYNTEAFF. In DNA, the CDR3 is TGTGCCAGCAGTCGTACATACAACACTGAAGCTTTCTTT.

A word on this clonotype: At one end the junction does not follow the germline gene, possibly because of a read error. The CDR3 nucleotides read TGCAACGTTGAAGATCCGGATAACTATGGCTACACCTTC. Residues: CNVEDPDNYGYTF. The rearrangement uses TRBV29-1 and TRBJ1-2; no clear D gene. Germline V CDR1 and CDR2: SQVTM, ANQGSEA. The CDR3 runs 13 residues.